This T cell receptor (beta chain) comes out of a study of cytotoxic CD8 clonotypes in ibrutinib-treated CLL. The study's findings and limits: Timing of sampling differed between sustained-remission and progressing patients.

Here immunoSEQ multiplex PCR was the method, and the copy in TCRdb shows in-frame clones only, minus some. The table lists roughly 76,000 clones, around 80% of them singletons, with more than 7.5% in the top ten. The CDR3 covers 17 residues. A single count supports this clone. Its antigen is as yet unknown. The V and J genes are TRBV21-1 and TRBJ2-7. TRBV21-1 is described as a pseudogene. This receptor was obtained from a human donor with chronic lymphocytic leukemia. The source was PBMCs, collected at disease progression, from a patient treated with ibrutinib. CDR3 sequence reads: CASSKGAWGFLSYEQYF. The CDR3 coding sequence is TGTGCCAGCAGCAAAGGGGCTTGGGGATTTTTGTCCTACGAGCAGTACTTC.